Following are 17 T cell receptor beta chains from one sample sequenced in a study of blood T cell repertoires in COVID-19. Generated by immunoSEQ multiplex PCR, the TCRdb table keeps only in-frame clones and is missing some. The sample records some 130,000 clones, less than 90% being singletons. The sequencing sample was made of peripheral blood. Receptors originate from an older man with acute or convalescent COVID-19.

This sequence joins TRBV9 and TRBJ1-1; weak D call: TRBD1 (5 bases). The V end was cut by 4 bases, the J end by 4 bases, with 14 bases between. CDR3 length equals 14 residues. The V gene's germline CDR1 is SGDLS and CDR2 YYNGEE. CDR3 protein: CASSQTSGGTEAFF. The DNA of the CDR3 is TGTGCCAGCAGCCAGACGTCGGGGGGCACTGAAGCTTTCTTT.

The chain employs TRBV12-2 and TRBJ1-2. TRBV12-2 corresponds to a pseudogene. The CDR3 runs to 15 residues. CDR3 in DNA: TGTGCAAGTCGCTCCCCTAGACGAGAAGGATATGGCTACACCTTC. Its protein is CASRSPRREGYGYTF.

This rearrangement joins TRBV5-1 to TRBJ1-1; 8 positions agree with TRBD1. Germline V gene data show CDR1 as SGHRS and CDR2 as YFSETQ. Trimming at V came to 5 bases and at J to 3 bases, leaving 3 bases not matched to a gene. The CDR3 spans 13 residues. CDR3: CASRSDRDTEAFF. CDR3 nucleotide sequence: TGCGCCAGCAGATCGGACAGGGACACTGAAGCTTTCTTT.

The genes are TRBV5-1 and TRBJ2-7, with 9 nucleotides matching TRBD1. The germline CDR1 and CDR2 sequences are SGHRS and YFSETQ. The CDR3 is 14 residues long. V shed 5 bases, J shed 7 bases, and the junction held 10 bases outside the gene matches. CDR3 DNA sequence: TGCGCCAGCAGAGACGGGACAGGGAGCGTAGAGCAGTACTTC. Translation gives CASRDGTGSVEQYF. The full variable domain, in which reference TRBV5-1 and TRBJ2-7 provide the parts outside the CDR3, is KAGVTQTPRYLIKTRGQQVTLSCSPISGHRSVSWYQQTPGQGLQFLFEYFSETQRNKGNFPGRFSGRQFSNSRSEMNVSTLELGDSALYLCASRDGTGSVEQYFGPGTRLTVT.

In this sample, this clone turned up once. The chain carries TRBV27 and TRBJ2-1; D is possibly TRBD2 (5 bases). The V gene lost 2 bases and the J gene lost 2 bases, with 10 bases spanning the gap. The CDR3 loop spans 15 amino acids. Germline V gene lookup returns CDR1 MNHEY and CDR2 SMNVEV (reference sequence). CDR3 amino acids: CASSLNPRAYNEQFF. The CDR3 region has the DNA TGTGCCAGCAGTTTAAACCCGAGGGCCTACAATGAGCAGTTCTTC.

V gene TRBV5-1 combines with J gene TRBJ2-3; unclear D gene. V lost 7 bases to trimming and J lost 0 bases, with 18 bases between them. CDR1 is SGHRS and CDR2 is YFSETQ in the germline V gene. The CDR3 consists of 16 residues. CDR3 amino acids: CASSPRGVSSTDTQYF. The CDR3 region has the DNA TGCGCCAGCTCCCCCCGCGGTGTTTCTAGCACAGATACGCAGTATTTT.

This clone has just a few counts. The chain links TRBV5-6 to TRBJ2-7, with D possibly TRBD1 on 6 matching bases. CDR1 is SGHDT, CDR2 YYEEEE, per germline. The CDR3 spans 12 residues. The V gene lost 4 bases and the J gene lost 6 bases, with 11 bases spanning the gap. The CDR3 coding sequence is TGTGCCAGCAGCCAGGGGCCCATCGAGCAGTACTTC. Residues: CASSQGPIEQYF.

This clone was seen more than once but under ten times. The chain joins TRBV4-2 to TRBJ1-5; 8 nucleotides agree with TRBD1. Germline V gene lookup returns CDR1 LGHNA and CDR2 YNFKEQ. The CDR3 is 18 amino acids. V shed 3 bases and J 2 bases; nucleotides not matched to a gene: 12. The chain's CDR3 is CASSQDSGTGWGNQPQHF. The CDR3 DNA reads as TGTGCCAGCAGCCAGGACTCCGGGACAGGTTGGGGCAATCAGCCCCAGCATTTT.

Turning to this clone: Other DNA sequences of this sample code for an identical CDR3. DNA for the CDR3: TGCGCCAGCAGCCAGCAGGGGACAGATACGCAGTATTTT. It translates to CASSQQGTDTQYF. The rearrangement uses TRBV4-1 and TRBJ2-3, with D possibly matching TRBD1 (6 bases). The germline V gene encodes CDR1 MGHRA and CDR2 YSYEKL. Deletions cut 3 bases from V and 3 bases from J, with 7 bases between. There are 13 residues in the CDR3.

The V and J genes are TRBV5-1 and TRBJ1-2; perhaps TRBD1 as D (6 bases). Germline V gene sequence: CDR1 SGHRS, CDR2 YFSETQ. CDR3 length equals 15 residues. V was trimmed by 4 bases and J by 2 bases, leaving 15 bases between them. As DNA, the CDR3 is TGCGCCAGCAGCCCGGGGGGCGCTGGCAACTATGGCTACACCTTC. It yields the protein CASSPGGAGNYGYTF.

CDR3 coding DNA: TGTGCCAGCAGCTTGAGGGCAGGGGAGACAGATACGCAGTATTTT. Translated: CASSLRAGETDTQYF. The chain has TRBV7-9 and TRBJ2-3; TRBD1 is a possible D gene (6 bases). The V end lost 3 bases, the J end lost 3 bases, and 13 bases lay between the germline ends. In germline, CDR1 is SEHNR, CDR2 FQNEAQ (reference sequence). The CDR3 spans 15 residues.

The rearrangement links TRBV19 to TRBJ1-1; maybe TRBD1 (6 bases). The V end was cut by 4 bases, the J end by 1 base, with 13 bases between. Germline CDR1 LNHDA, CDR2 SQIVND (reference sequence). This CDR3 is 15 amino acids long. CDR3 residues: CASSTLQGQNTEAFF. The CDR3 DNA is TGTGCCAGTAGTACCTTACAGGGCCAGAACACTGAAGCTTTCTTT.

Only one count was recorded for this clone. The chain links TRBV20-1 to TRBJ2-4; 12 bases fit TRBD2. The CDR3 loop spans 15 amino acids. Germline V CDR1 and CDR2: DFQATT, SNEGSKA (reference sequence). Germline trimming cut 6 bases from V and 7 bases from J; bases unmatched to any gene: 10. CDR3 sequence: CSASLAGGQKNIQYF. CDR3 coding DNA: TGCAGTGCGAGTCTAGCGGGGGGGCAGAAGAACATTCAGTACTTC.

The rearrangement uses TRBV30 and TRBJ2-3, with 11 bases that match TRBD2. Losses at the gene ends were 8 bases for V and 3 bases for J; bases not matched to a gene: 16. Germline values: CDR1 GTSNPN, CDR2 SVGIG (reference sequence). This CDR3 has 17 amino acids. CDR3 protein: CARASSGGAFGTDTQYF. CDR3 sequence (DNA): TGTGCCCGGGCGAGTAGCGGGGGGGCGTTCGGGACAGATACGCAGTATTTT.

The chain carries TRBV2 and TRBJ1-1; 9 bases fit TRBD1. In germline, CDR1 is SNHLY, CDR2 FYNNEI. J was trimmed by 4 bases and V by 2 bases; bases with no gene match: 5. The CDR3 sequence is 15 residues long. In nucleotides, the CDR3 is TGTGCCAGCAGTGAACTGATGGGACAGGGCACTGAAGCTTTCTTT. It yields the protein CASSELMGQGTEAFF. Using reference TRBV2 and TRBJ1-1 for the parts outside the CDR3, the full variable domain is EPEVTQTPSHQVTQMGQEVILRCVPISNHLYFYWYRQILGQKVEFLVSFYNNEISEKSEIFDDQFSVERPDGSNFTLKIRSTKLEDSAMYFCASSELMGQGTEAFFGQGTRLTVV.

The V call is TRBV5-1, the J call TRBJ2-1, with 7 bases aligning to TRBD1. Germline values: CDR1 SGHRS, CDR2 YFSETQ. The CDR3 runs to 13 residues. V shed 3 bases and J 4 bases; nucleotides not matched to a gene: 1. The CDR3 sequence: CASSWDSYNEQFF. The CDR3 DNA sequence: TGCGCCAGCAGCTGGGACAGTTACAATGAGCAGTTCTTC.

The J gene is TRBJ1-1, the V gene TRBV6-5; D not certain. CDR1 is MNHEY and CDR2 is SVGAGI in the germline V gene. This CDR3 region has 11 residues. V was clipped by 6 bases and J by 14 bases, with 16 bases between them. The CDR3 DNA reads as TGTGCCAGCAGCGTCCTCGGGTCGGCGTTCTTT. Translation gives CASSVLGSAFF.